This T cell receptor beta chain was observed in a study of blood T cell repertoires in COVID-19. Study details: Acute and convalescent COVID-19 samples came from the United States, Italy and Spain. PBMCs, B-cell-depleted T cells, or T cells were the source of the cDNA or gDNA that made up the material.

Deletions cut 3 bases from V and 6 bases from J, with 6 bases between. CDR1 is SQVTM and CDR2 is ANQGSEA in the germline V gene. This CDR3 is 11 amino acids long. How the authors handled the data: How many nucleated cells were present was estimated from reference gene primer amplification. Generated by immunoSEQ multiplex PCR, the TCRdb table keeps only in-frame clones and is missing some. D and trimming come from the DNA, and the V and J calls and clone size come from that table. The sample records about 90,000 clones, around four fifths being singletons. This clone was found a few times. J is TRBJ2-1 and V is TRBV29-1, with TRBD1 as a possible D gene (5 bases). This TCR was sampled from a man between 50 and 59 years old with acute or convalescent COVID-19. Material: peripheral blood. CDR3 region: CSVDQGNEQFF. CDR3 in DNA: TGCAGCGTTGATCAGGGCAATGAGCAGTTCTTC.